This T cell receptor (beta chain) comes out of a study of beta chain features in type 1 diabetes (dated by TCRdb to 2016 to 2019). A note on the overall study: Patients and healthy donors did not differ in mean age, gender distribution, total cell number or subset yield. A total of 107,917,701 sorted cells were examined across all samples, and RNA yield correlated strongly with the number of cells per subset. Regulatory and stem cell-like memory subsets were isolated from only 8 patients and roughly eight healthy donors, whereas naive and central memory subsets came from all 30 or so donors. In the study, recently diagnosed type 1 diabetes patients and matched healthy donors were compared on the TCRB repertoires of their sorted circulating CD4+ T cell subsets. Study-wide conclusions, independent of this receptor: Because cDNA was sequenced instead of genomic DNA, activated cells with high expression could be over-represented, although the groups did not differ in activation or CD3 levels. At VDJ recombination sites, patients with type 1 diabetes made fewer insertions and deleted more nucleotides, a pattern implying thymic rearrangement abnormalities. Shorter templates might be favored by PCR, yet because patient and control samples were amplified and corrected together, any such skew would affect both groups equally. The naive, central memory and regulatory TCRB repertoires appeared to resemble one another more closely among patients than among healthy donors. Because small numbers of individuals were included in the HLA sub-analyses, any influence of HLA type on TCRB rearrangement was left unresolved. Type 1 diabetes patients showed a moderate but significant shortening of TCRB CDR3 length in all four CD4+ subsets.

Each donor gave one peripheral blood draw, averaging approximately 0.12 L, which was collected into heparinised tubes. A BD FACSAria II and a panel including CD45RO, CCR7, CD25, CD127, CD95 and CD27 were used to sort naive, central memory, regulatory and stem cell-like memory CD4+ T cells. A purity above 95% was achieved for all sorted populations. Right away, PBMCs were isolated by Lymphoprep density gradient centrifugation and were stained directly, with no culture step. To minimize batch effects, samples were stained and sorted in pairs, one healthy donor with one patient per experiment. The High Capacity cDNA Reverse Transcription Kit was used to reverse transcribe all of the isolated RNA, meaning that expressed TCRB transcripts were what got sequenced. Deep immunoSEQ sequencing was performed on naive, central memory and regulatory T cell samples, with an average of roughly 3.6 million total reads per sample. Sorted cells were lysed in RLT buffer and RNA was extracted with DNase-treated RNeasy Micro or Mini kits, depending on cell number. To prevent cross-contamination, every cell subset was processed on its own, while patient and healthy donor samples were processed together. The immunoSEQ multiplex PCR was used to amplify TCRB sequences from cDNA, yielding 87-bp fragments that span the CDR3 region. Sequencing of the amplicons was performed on the Illumina HiSeq platform. The study's own analysis went as follows. Synthetic template baselines were used to correct PCR bias computationally, reads within Hamming distance 2 were collapsed together, and singletons that could not be merged were discarded. Reads were aligned against IMGT to assign V, D and J genes, CDR3 length and insertions or deletions at six rearrangement sites. Within each subset, clonotype counts were normalized to the number of sorted cells before true diversity and Gini coefficients were calculated with the tcR R package. The overlap coefficient, calculated on TCRB nucleotide sequences, was used to measure repertoire sharing. As a proxy for the pre-selection repertoire, out-of-frame TCRB sequences from naive cells were analyzed. Drawn from immuneACCESS, this table holds only the in-frame rearrangements with V and J called that TCRdb kept. Clones are partly lost; checked studies trace under half to an unresolved V gene and leave the rest unexplained. The V and J calls and clone size were taken over from that table, and D and trimming were inferred from the DNA. The sample table holds under 450,000 clones, of which roughly 16% were seen once. The ten largest clones capture approximately 0.02% of the sample.

The CDR3 starts with the cysteine, ends with the phenylalanine, and has 16 residues. Only the CDR3 DNA is retained, 48 bases long and in frame from the first base. V is trimmed back by 4 bases and J by 7 bases, and the junction contains 9 bases that no gene match accounts for. Via the germline V gene, CDR1 is SGHDN and CDR2 FVKESK. Comments on this clone: Its cognate antigen has yet to be identified. No qualities accompany the bases; no much larger clone lies one base away.

The sample taken for sequencing was naive CD4+ T cells from blood. The cell subset or site label for this specimen denotes: true naive CD4+ T cells. The chain links TRBV14 with TRBJ2-1; TRBD2 matches 11 bases in the middle. The clonotype was recovered from a woman between 18 and 30 years old in good health. The nucleotide sequence reads as follows: TGTGCCAGCAGCCCTTTAGCGGGAGGGCCAAGTAATGAGCAGTTCTTC. This translates into CASSPLAGGPSNEQFF.